The source of this T cell receptor (beta chain) is a study of shared clonotypes between healthy human individuals. Trimming shortened V by 5 bases and J by 8 bases, and 10 bases separated the two germline ends. Per germline, CDR1 MNHEY and CDR2 SVGAGI. CDR3 length: 12 residues. It was CD45RO-negative cells, positively selected for CCR7, that made up naive CD8 cells, with terminally differentiated effector memory CD45RA+ cells excluded. Profiling relied on immunoSEQ multiplex PCR, and the TCRdb table lists in-frame clones only, not all of them. The data hold roughly 2,000,000 clones, with around 95% observed a single time.

The receptor comes from a man younger than 35 in good health. Some clones in this sample may be carry-over from other donors' samples. The rearrangement joins TRBV6-5 to TRBJ2-1; D gene ambiguous. The sample was naive CD8+ T cells from PBMCs. The CDR3 region has the DNA TGTGCCAGCAGTCCGGACCGCCATGAGCAGTTCTTC. Amino acids: CASSPDRHEQFF.